This is a list of T cell receptor beta chains from one sample in a study of cytotoxic CD8 clonotypes in ibrutinib-treated CLL. Libraries were prepared by immunoSEQ multiplex PCR; TCRdb keeps only in-frame clonotypes and omits some of them. The profile shows some 85,000 clones, approximately 71% of them singletons. The starting material was PBMCs, obtained after 24 months of ibrutinib treatment. The receptors stem from a human donor with chronic lymphocytic leukemia. Both conserved end residues are part of each CDR3. A D gene is named only where the DNA matches it firmly. Only some rows state a clone size, as once, few, many or a class for expanded clones.

CDR3: CASSQSTDTQYF
DNA: TGTGCCAGCAGTCAATCCACAGATACGCAGTATTTT
V: TRBV28
size: .
J: TRBJ2-3
D: .

CDR3: CAWSPGQNYEQYF
DNA: TGTGCCTGGAGCCCGGGACAGAACTACGAGCAGTACTTC
V: TRBV30
size: once
J: TRBJ2-7
D: TRBD1

CDR3: CASSQTMGRTGNSQPQHF
DNA: TGCGCCAGCAGCCAAACTATGGGACGGACGGGGAATAGTCAGCCCCAGCATTTT
V: TRBV4-1
size: few
J: TRBJ1-5
D: .

CDR3: CASSPGTGRGNTIYF
DNA: TGTGCCAGCTCTCCCGGGACAGGACGTGGAAACACCATATATTTT
V: TRBV18
size: .
J: TRBJ1-3
D: TRBD1

CDR3: CATRTGGAETQYF
DNA: TGTGCCACCCGGACAGGGGGCGCAGAGACCCAGTACTTC
V: TRBV27
size: .
J: TRBJ2-5
D: TRBD1

CDR3: CASSLPQRDEQFF
DNA: TGTGCCAGCAGCCTCCCCCAGCGGGATGAGCAGTTCTTC
V: TRBV6-6
size: once
J: TRBJ2-1
D: .

CDR3: CASSEMAESSYEQYF
DNA: TGTGCCAGCAGCGAGATGGCAGAAAGCTCCTACGAGCAGTACTTC
V: TRBV7-9
size: .
J: TRBJ2-7
D: .

CDR3: CASSLDIGELFF
DNA: TGTGCCAGCAGCTTAGATATCGGGGAGCTGTTTTTT
V: TRBV7-2
size: once
J: TRBJ2-2
D: .

CDR3: CANRGRASEQYF
DNA: TGCGCCAACCGCGGGAGGGCCTCCGAGCAGTACTTC
V: TRBV10-1
size: .
J: TRBJ2-7
D: TRBD2

CDR3: CASSSLFQLNGYTF
DNA: TGTGCCAGCAGCTCCCTCTTCCAGCTGAATGGCTACACCTTC
V: TRBV7-9
size: .
J: TRBJ1-2
D: .

CDR3: CASSPGTGDTGELFF
DNA: TGTGCCAGCAGTCCCGGGACAGGGGACACCGGGGAGCTGTTTTTT
V: TRBV7-9
size: .
J: TRBJ2-2
D: TRBD1

CDR3: CASSFRTDQETQYF
DNA: TGCGCCAGCAGCTTTCGGACAGATCAAGAGACCCAGTACTTC
V: TRBV5-1
size: .
J: TRBJ2-5
D: .

CDR3: CASRKLAGVYEQYF
DNA: TGCGCCAGCAGGAAATTAGCGGGAGTCTACGAGCAGTACTTC
V: TRBV10-2
size: .
J: TRBJ2-7
D: TRBD2

CDR3: CASSLGAGGYEQYF
DNA: TGTGCCAGCAGTTTGGGAGCTGGTGGGTACGAGCAGTACTTC
V: TRBV27
size: once
J: TRBJ2-7
D: .

CDR3: CSVATYGYTF
DNA: TGCAGCGTTGCGACCTATGGCTACACCTTC
V: TRBV29-1
size: .
J: TRBJ1-2
D: .

CDR3: CASRTSTDTQYF
DNA: TGTGCCAGCAGAACTAGCACAGATACGCAGTATTTT
V: TRBV6-1
size: .
J: TRBJ2-3
D: .

CDR3: CASSIGEALETQYF
DNA: TGTGCCAGCAGCATAGGGGAGGCCCTGGAGACCCAGTACTTC
V: TRBV5-4
size: few
J: TRBJ2-5
D: .

CDR3: CASSSTSGYNEQFF
DNA: TGTGCCAGCAGCTCGACTAGCGGCTACAATGAGCAGTTCTTC
V: TRBV7-2
size: .
J: TRBJ2-1
D: TRBD2

CDR3: CASSLRQGGDSPLHF
DNA: TGCGCCAGCAGCCTGAGACAGGGTGGGGATTCACCCCTCCACTTT
V: TRBV5-1
size: .
J: TRBJ1-6
D: TRBD1

CDR3: CASNPSTSSYEQYF
DNA: TGTGCCAGCAACCCGAGTACCAGCTCCTACGAGCAGTACTTC
V: TRBV28
size: .
J: TRBJ2-7
D: .

CDR3: CASSRGQTNTEAFF
DNA: TGTGCCAGCTCACGCGGACAAACGAACACTGAAGCTTTCTTT
V: TRBV18
size: .
J: TRBJ1-1
D: .

CDR3: CASRGVAAFF
DNA: TGTGCCAGCAGGGGGGTTGCAGCTTTCTTT
V: TRBV6-7
size: .
J: TRBJ1-1
D: .

CDR3: CASSEQFTDTQYF
DNA: TGTGCCAGCTCAGAACAGTTCACAGATACGCAGTATTTT
V: TRBV18
size: once
J: TRBJ2-3
D: .

CDR3: CASTLTNQETQYF
DNA: TGTGCCAGCACTTTAACGAACCAAGAGACCCAGTACTTC
V: TRBV2
size: .
J: TRBJ2-5
D: .

CDR3: CASSYSRYRDTEAFF
DNA: TGTGCCAGCAGTTACTCGCGCTACCGCGACACTGAAGCTTTCTTT
V: TRBV6-5
size: .
J: TRBJ1-1
D: .

CDR3: CASSDSTDTQYF
DNA: TGTGCCAGCAGTGACAGCACAGATACGCAGTATTTT
V: TRBV2
size: many
J: TRBJ2-3
D: .

CDR3: CASSLSSATLNYGYTF
DNA: TGTGCCAGCAGTTTAAGTTCGGCAACACTCAACTATGGCTACACCTTC
V: TRBV28
size: .
J: TRBJ1-2
D: .

CDR3: CASSLSVRQPQHF
DNA: TGTGCCAGCAGTCTAAGTGTCCGGCAGCCCCAGCATTTT
V: TRBV7-2
size: .
J: TRBJ1-5
D: .

CDR3: CASSIMRSNTGELFF
DNA: TGTGCCAGCAGCATTATGCGGTCGAACACCGGGGAGCTGTTTTTT
V: TRBV11-2
size: .
J: TRBJ2-2
D: .

CDR3: CASSLRLAGGPGTDTQYF
DNA: TGTGCCAGCAGCCTGCGACTAGCGGGAGGGCCGGGTACAGATACGCAGTATTTT
V: TRBV27
size: .
J: TRBJ2-3
D: TRBD2

CDR3: CASSEDSYGYTF
DNA: TGTGCCAGCAGTGAGGACAGCTATGGCTACACCTTC
V: TRBV6-1
size: few
J: TRBJ1-2
D: .

CDR3: CASKYRAGETQYF
DNA: TGCGCCAGCAAGTACAGGGCTGGAGAGACCCAGTACTTC
V: TRBV5-1
size: .
J: TRBJ2-5
D: .

CDR3: CASSLRTSGSNTGELFF
DNA: TGTGCCAGCAGCTTGAGGACTAGCGGGTCGAACACCGGGGAGCTGTTTTTT
V: TRBV5-6
size: .
J: TRBJ2-2
D: TRBD2

CDR3: CASSLGGGSPSGNTIYF
DNA: TGTGCCAGCAGCTTAGGTGGGGGCTCGCCCTCTGGAAACACCATATATTTT
V: TRBV7-2
size: .
J: TRBJ1-3
D: .

CDR3: CASSTPDRFYGYTF
DNA: TGTGCCAGCAGTACACCTGACAGGTTCTATGGCTACACCTTC
V: TRBV28
size: .
J: TRBJ1-2
D: .

CDR3: CASSAPRGGYTF
DNA: TGTGCCAGCAGCGCCCCCCGGGGGGGCTACACCTTC
V: TRBV9
size: .
J: TRBJ1-2
D: .

CDR3: CASSGEQGARSQPQHF
DNA: TGTGCCAGCAGTGGAGAGCAGGGGGCGCGGAGCCAGCCCCAGCATTTT
V: TRBV6-1
size: .
J: TRBJ1-5
D: TRBD1

CDR3: CASSMAAAGRNQPQHF
DNA: TGTGCCAGTAGTATGGCCGCGGCAGGCCGCAATCAGCCCCAGCATTTT
V: TRBV19
size: once
J: TRBJ1-5
D: .

CDR3: CASSLVGSRDNNSPLHF
DNA: TGTGCCAGCAGCTTAGTAGGTTCCAGGGACAATAATTCACCCCTCCACTTT
V: TRBV7-2
size: .
J: TRBJ1-6
D: .

CDR3: CAWNNRFGTDTQYF
DNA: TGTGCCTGGAATAACCGGTTCGGCACAGATACGCAGTATTTT
V: TRBV30
size: .
J: TRBJ2-3
D: .

CDR3: CASSYDDQGPSYEQYF
DNA: TGTGCCAGTAGTTACGACGATCAGGGACCCTCCTACGAGCAGTACTTC
V: TRBV19
size: .
J: TRBJ2-7
D: .

CDR3: CASSEDTNTEAFF
DNA: TGTGCCAGCAGCGAGGACACGAACACTGAAGCTTTCTTT
V: TRBV5-6
size: .
J: TRBJ1-1
D: .

CDR3: CASNNRQGSSYNEQFF
DNA: TGTGCCAGCAACAACCGACAGGGGAGCTCCTACAATGAGCAGTTCTTC
V: TRBV2
size: .
J: TRBJ2-1
D: TRBD1

CDR3: CASSQLSGTLYNEQFF
DNA: TGTGCCAGCTCACAGTTATCCGGGACACTGTACAATGAGCAGTTCTTC
V: TRBV18
size: once
J: TRBJ2-1
D: .

CDR3: CASSFRDRGSGSQETQYF
DNA: TGTGCCAGCAGCTTCCGGGACAGGGGAAGCGGGAGCCAAGAGACCCAGTACTTC
V: TRBV7-6
size: .
J: TRBJ2-5
D: TRBD1

CDR3: CASNNLGQGLYGYTF
DNA: TGTGCCAGCAACAACCTGGGACAGGGGCTCTATGGCTACACCTTC
V: TRBV5-8
size: .
J: TRBJ1-2
D: TRBD1

CDR3: CAWGLGLGYSPLHF
DNA: TGTGCCTGGGGCCTCGGTCTAGGTTATTCACCCCTCCACTTT
V: TRBV30
size: .
J: TRBJ1-6
D: .

CDR3: CASSAAWTNYGYTF
DNA: TGTGCCAGTAGCGCGGCTTGGACCAACTATGGCTACACCTTC
V: TRBV19
size: .
J: TRBJ1-2
D: .

CDR3: CASRSQGSPTEAFF
DNA: TGCGCCAGCAGATCGCAGGGGAGCCCCACTGAAGCTTTCTTT
V: TRBV5-1
size: .
J: TRBJ1-1
D: .

CDR3: CASSPTDSSPGYGYTF
DNA: TGTGCCAGCAGTCCCACTGACTCCTCCCCAGGGTATGGCTACACCTTC
V: TRBV6-4
size: .
J: TRBJ1-2
D: .

CDR3: CSAGTASTDTQYF
DNA: TGCAGCGCTGGGACAGCGAGCACAGATACGCAGTATTTT
V: TRBV29-1
size: .
J: TRBJ2-3
D: TRBD1

CDR3: CASIDGTGYTGELFF
DNA: TGTGCCAGTATAGACGGGACAGGGTACACCGGGGAGCTGTTTTTT
V: TRBV19
size: .
J: TRBJ2-2
D: TRBD1